This T cell receptor (beta chain) is drawn from a study of T cell changes during pregnancy in multiple sclerosis. Here immunoSEQ multiplex PCR was the method, and the copy in TCRdb shows in-frame clones only, minus some. The table records about 40,000 clones, more than 90% of them present only once. V shed 4 bases and J shed 6 bases, with 15 bases lying between them. The CDR3 is 13 amino acids. Germline V gene sequence: CDR1 SQVTM, CDR2 ANQGSEA. The sequenced sample was CD8+ T cells from peripheral blood mononuclear cells, obtained in the first trimester of pregnancy. V usage is TRBV29-1 and J usage is TRBJ1-2; no clear D gene. The clonotype was recovered from a female donor with multiple sclerosis, enrolled in a pregnancy study. The CDR3 region has the DNA TGCAGCGTTGCGTCTTGGCGAGGTGATGGCTACACCTTC. Its protein is CSVASWRGDGYTF.